The 20 T cell receptor beta chains below come from one sample, sequenced in a study of cytomegalovirus exposure and HLA in healthy donors (dated by TCRdb to 2015 to 2018). The library came from the immunoSEQ multiplex PCR assay. For the multiplex PCR, a mixture combining 60 forward primers for TCR Vbeta segments and 13 reverse primers for TCR Jbeta segments was used. Held by TCRdb, this immuneACCESS table contains in-frame sequences only and omits some clones. Under half of the omission traces to an unresolved V gene where checked; the cause of the rest is unknown. This sample is represented by fewer than 200,000 clones; roughly 70% of them were singletons. 5% to 5.5% of the sample is taken by the ten largest. Sequencing was done on a sample of PBMCs. The receptors were gathered from a woman under 30 in good health and CMV-seropositive.

The chain employs TRBV5-6 and TRBJ2-7; D is possibly TRBD1 (6 bases). The CDR3 has 13 residues. From germline, CDR1 is SGHDT and CDR2 YYEEEE. V shed 2 bases and J shed 1 base, with 7 bases lying between them. This chain's CDR3 is CASSFRGSYEQYF. The CDR3 DNA sequence: TGTGCCAGCAGCTTCAGGGGTTCCTACGAGCAGTACTTC.

The sample holds one count of this clone. The chain couples TRBV2 to TRBJ2-7; D gene uncertain. V lost 4 bases, J lost 4 bases, and 8 bases lay in between. Germline V CDR1 and CDR2: SNHLY, FYNNEI. The CDR3 has 12 residues. In DNA, the CDR3 is TGTGCCAGCAGTGTTCTGGAGTACGAGCAGTACTTC. Amino acids: CASSVLEYEQYF.

The rearrangement links TRBV12-5 to TRBJ2-7; 10 bases align to TRBD1. J was trimmed by 2 bases and V by 0 bases; bases with no gene match: 4. Per the germline V gene, CDR1 is LGHNT and CDR2 is FRNRAP. The CDR3 runs to 16 residues. CDR3 sequence (DNA): TGTGCTAGTGGTTTGGTTCTTGGACAGGGGGCCTACGAGCAGTACTTC. It encodes CASGLVLGQGAYEQYF.

This clone was picked up one time. The chain links TRBV7-9 to TRBJ1-1; D remains ambiguous. There are 13 residues in the CDR3. V gave up 2 bases and J gave up 6 bases, with 10 bases separating them. From germline, CDR1 is SEHNR and CDR2 FQNEAQ (reference sequence). CDR3 region: CASSLNPGAEAFF. CDR3 DNA: TGTGCCAGCAGCTTAAACCCAGGCGCTGAAGCTTTCTTT.

The V call is TRBV25-1, the J call TRBJ2-7; 8 bases align to TRBD2. This CDR3 comprises 16 residues. CDR1 is MGHDK, CDR2 SYGVNS, per germline. Trimming cost V 3 bases and J 4 bases; bases outside gene matches: 11. DNA for the CDR3: TGTGCCAGCAGTGATGGGCCTAGCGGGCCGCCATACGAGCAGTACTTC. This encodes CASSDGPSGPPYEQYF.

The CDR3 coding sequence is TGTGCCAGCAGTTACGAGGCACTTTGGGCGGGTGAAGCTTTCTTT. Amino acid sequence: CASSYEALWAGEAFF. The chain is built from TRBV6-5 and TRBJ1-1; D not resolved. Germline loops: CDR1 MNHEY, CDR2 SVGAGI. This CDR3 contains 15 residues. With 2 bases removed from V and 7 bases from J, the gap between germline ends came to 17 bases.

This clone was detected a few times. This chain connects TRBV7-9 to TRBJ2-1; TRBD1 might be the D (5 bases). The CDR3 is 14 amino acids. Per germline, CDR1 SEHNR and CDR2 FQNEAQ (reference sequence). V lost 0 bases and J lost 8, with 11 bases in between. The CDR3 bases are TGTGCCAGCAGCTTAGCCTCAGGGTATGATGAGCAGTTCTTC. As protein: CASSLASGYDEQFF.

The chain recombines TRBV11-2 with TRBJ1-3; 7 bases agree with TRBD1. The trim removed 0 bases at V and 5 bases at J, leaving 7 bases unmatched. From germline, CDR1 is SGHAT and CDR2 FQNNGV. The CDR3 consists of 16 residues. Written as DNA, the CDR3 is TGTGCCAGCAGCTTAGATCACCGGACAGGCCGAAACACCATATATTTT. Translating gives CASSLDHRTGRNTIYF.

This clone was recorded a few times. The rearrangement joins TRBV4-3 to TRBJ1-4; D call uncertain. The germline V gene encodes CDR1 LGHNA and CDR2 YSLEER. The CDR3 runs to 16 residues. Trimming left V 0 bases short and J 6 bases short, with 14 bases between. CDR3 nucleotides: TGCGCCAGCAGCCAAGAATTAGGTGCGGTGGATGAAAAACTGTTTTTT. Its translation is CASSQELGAVDEKLFF.

This clone was picked up a small number of times. The genes are TRBV5-5 and TRBJ2-7; 9 nucleotides match TRBD2. V gave up 5 bases and J gave up 3 bases; unmatched junction bases: 9. The CDR3 extends over 15 amino acids. Germline CDR1 SGHKS, CDR2 YYEKEE (reference sequence). The CDR3 loop is CASRVGSGGSYEQYF. The CDR3 bases are TGTGCCAGCAGAGTGGGTAGCGGGGGAAGCTACGAGCAGTACTTC.

The V and J genes are TRBV5-4 and TRBJ2-5, with TRBD2 identical over 8 bases. The CDR3 covers 14 residues. The germline V gene has CDR1 SGHNT and CDR2 YYREEE (reference sequence). Trimming at V came to 3 bases and at J to 1 base, leaving 2 bases not matched to a gene. CDR3 protein: CASSSGTSQETQYF. As DNA, the CDR3 is TGTGCCAGCAGCTCCGGGACTAGCCAAGAGACCCAGTACTTC.

The chain combines TRBV13 with TRBJ1-2; perhaps TRBD1 as D (5 bases). There are 13 residues in the CDR3. V lost 5 bases to trimming and J lost 7 bases, with 14 bases between them. Germline assignment: CDR1 PRHDT and CDR2 FYEKMQ (reference sequence). In DNA, the CDR3 is TGTGCCAGCAGCCGTGGGCAGGACACTGGCTACACCTTC. Translation gives CASSRGQDTGYTF.

The genes are TRBV2 and TRBJ1-6; 9 bases are a match to TRBD1. CDR1 and CDR2 from the germline V gene are SNHLY and FYNNEI. CDR3 length: 15 amino acids. Losses at the gene ends were 5 bases for V and 9 bases for J; bases not matched to a gene: 8. The CDR3 protein is CASSPTGGSISPLHF. CDR3 nucleotide sequence: TGTGCCAGCAGTCCGACAGGGGGATCGATTTCACCCCTCCACTTT.

This chain joins TRBV11-2 and TRBJ2-1; D gene uncertain. Per germline, CDR1 SGHAT and CDR2 FQNNGV. This CDR3 contains 13 residues. V shed 1 base and J shed 7 bases, with 8 bases lying between them. This CDR3 is CASSLGGANEQFF. The CDR3 DNA reads TGTGCCAGCAGCTTAGGAGGAGCGAATGAGCAGTTCTTC.

This chain connects TRBV18 to TRBJ1-1; TRBD1 is a possible D gene (6 bases). This CDR3 contains 14 residues. The V gene lost 2 bases and the J gene lost 4 bases, with 11 bases spanning the gap. Looked up from germline, CDR1 is KGHSH and CDR2 is LQKENI. The CDR3 coding sequence is TGTGCCAGCTCACCAGCAGGGGCTAGCACTGAAGCTTTCTTT. Translating it yields CASSPAGASTEAFF.

This clone was counted only a few times. This chain joins TRBV5-5 and TRBJ2-7; TRBD1 is a possible D gene (7 bases). Germline assignment: CDR1 SGHKS and CDR2 YYEKEE (reference sequence). V was trimmed by 1 base and J by 5 bases, leaving 16 bases between them. The CDR3 length is 15 residues. The CDR3 loop reads CASSLQTGTFDEQYF. The CDR3 nucleotides are TGTGCCAGCAGCTTGCAGACAGGGACTTTCGACGAGCAGTACTTC.

The gene calls are TRBV7-9 and TRBJ2-7; a possible D gene is TRBD1 (6 bases). Trimming took off 5 bases at V and 2 bases at J, with 10 bases between the two ends. The CDR3 runs 13 residues. Germline CDR1 reads SEHNR; CDR2 reads FQNEAQ (reference sequence). The CDR3 bases are TGTGCCAGCAGCCCGGGACAACCCTACGAGCAGTACTTC. Protein product: CASSPGQPYEQYF. Using reference TRBV7-9 and TRBJ2-7 for the parts outside the CDR3, the full variable domain is DTGVSQNPRHKITKRGQNVTFRCDPISEHNRLYWYRQTLGQGPEFLTYFQNEAQLEKSRLLSDRFSAERPKGSFSTLEIQRTEQGDSAMYLCASSPGQPYEQYFGPGTRLTVT.

CDR3 DNA sequence: TGCGCCAGCAGCCAAGGTCAGGTCGGGATGAACACTGAAGCTTTCTTT. Translating it yields CASSQGQVGMNTEAFF. This chain uses TRBV4-3 with TRBJ1-1, with D hard to call. The CDR3 is 16 amino acids. CDR1 is LGHNA and CDR2 is YSLEER in the germline V gene. The V end was cut by 1 base, the J end by 0 bases, with 12 bases between.

This sequence joins TRBV28 and TRBJ1-5, with 7 bases that match TRBD1. The V and J ends lost 4 bases and 3 bases, in that order; junction bases with no gene match: 6. The CDR3 contains 15 residues. The germline gives CDR1 MDHEN, CDR2 SYDVKM. CDR3 in amino acids: CASSYTGVSNQPQHF. As DNA, the CDR3 is TGTGCCAGCAGTTATACAGGGGTTTCCAATCAGCCCCAGCATTTT.

The gene calls are TRBV5-6 and TRBJ2-5; D remains ambiguous. Trimming pared 0 bases from V and 2 bases from J, leaving 2 bases between. Germline V gene data show CDR1 as SGHDT and CDR2 as YYEEEE. This CDR3 contains 12 residues. The CDR3 DNA is TGTGCCAGCAGCTTGGCTCAAGAGACCCAGTACTTC. Protein: CASSLAQETQYF.